One sample yielded the 14 T cell receptor beta chains listed below, sequenced in a study of T cell changes during pregnancy in multiple sclerosis. The table came from immunoSEQ multiplex PCR; TCRdb's copy has only in-frame clones and leaves some out. This sample carries around 97,000 clones, 75% to 95% of them seen once, and the ten largest clones take over 0.6%. Sequences were derived from peripheral blood, sampled in the second trimester of pregnancy. The source is a female donor in good health, enrolled as a control in a pregnancy study.

This chain links TRBV4-1 with TRBJ1-4, with TRBD1 matching 9 bases. The CDR3 runs 15 residues. V was pared by 2 bases and J by 5 bases, with 3 bases of the junction left unmatched. The V gene's germline CDR1 is MGHRA and CDR2 YSYEKL. DNA of the CDR3: TGCGCCAGCAGCCAACGGGACAGGGCCAATGAAAAACTGTTTTTT. It encodes CASSQRDRANEKLFF.

This sequence joins TRBV27 and TRBJ2-3, with D possibly TRBD2 on 5 matching bases. The germline gives CDR1 MNHEY, CDR2 SMNVEV (reference sequence). The length of the CDR3 is 15 residues. The V end lost 3 bases, the J end lost 6 bases, and 16 bases lay between the germline ends. The DNA of the CDR3 is TGTGCCAGCAGTTTGAGGCTAGCTCCCCGCGATACGCAGTATTTT. Residues: CASSLRLAPRDTQYF.

V gene TRBV6-5 combines with J gene TRBJ1-1, with TRBD1 matching 8 bases. The germline gives CDR1 MNHEY, CDR2 SVGAGI. The CDR3 consists of 15 residues. J lost 2 bases, V lost 4 bases, and 6 bases had no gene match. The CDR3 DNA reads TGTGCCAGCAGTTCTGACAGGGGACGAAACACTGAAGCTTTCTTT. Protein product: CASSSDRGRNTEAFF.

The gene calls are TRBV6-5 and TRBJ2-7; TRBD1 might be the D (6 bases). Germline CDR1 and CDR2: MNHEY and SVGAGI. V was shortened by 2 bases and J by 4 bases, with 9 bases between the two germline ends. CDR3 length: 13 residues. As DNA, the CDR3 is TGTGCCAGCAGTTACGTCAGGGGATACGAGCAGTACTTC. It translates to CASSYVRGYEQYF.

This chain joins TRBV5-6 and TRBJ1-1, with 7 nucleotides matching TRBD1. The CDR3 consists of 15 residues. Per the germline V gene, CDR1 is SGHDT and CDR2 is YYEEEE. After removal of 0 bases from V and 8 bases from J, the junction contained 10 bases not matched to a gene. The CDR3 DNA reads as TGTGCCAGCAGCTTGGGCAGGGGGTCGGGGTTAGAAGCTTTCTTT. Its protein is CASSLGRGSGLEAFF. Complete variable domain (other parts from reference TRBV5-6 and TRBJ1-1): DAGVTQSPTHLIKTRGQQVTLRCSPKSGHDTVSWYQQALGQGPQFIFQYYEEEERQRGNFPDRFSGHQFPNYSSELNVNALLLGDSALYLCASSLGRGSGLEAFFGQGTRLTVV.

V usage is TRBV6-1 and J usage is TRBJ1-3; 7 nucleotides match TRBD1. Germline V CDR1 and CDR2: MNHNS, SASEGT. This CDR3 spans 14 amino acids. J was trimmed by 3 bases and V by 4 bases; bases with no gene match: 3. DNA for the CDR3: TGTGCCAGCAGTGCGACAGGGTTTGGAAACACCATATATTTT. The encoded protein is CASSATGFGNTIYF.

This clone was counted a few times. Different DNA sequences within this sample yield the same CDR3. This sequence joins TRBV5-1 and TRBJ1-2, with a tentative D call TRBD1 (5 bases). This CDR3 region has 13 residues. V lost 0 bases, J lost 2 bases, and 5 bases lay in between. Germline V gives CDR1 SGHRS, CDR2 YFSETQ. In DNA form, the CDR3 reads TGCGCCAGCAGCTTGGCAGGGAACTATGGCTACACCTTC. Residues: CASSLAGNYGYTF. Supplemented by reference TRBV5-1 and TRBJ1-2, the full variable domain reads KAGVTQTPRYLIKTRGQQVTLSCSPISGHRSVSWYQQTPGQGLQFLFEYFSETQRNKGNFPGRFSGRQFSNSRSEMNVSTLELGDSALYLCASSLAGNYGYTFGSGTRLTVV.

The V gene is TRBV11-2, the J gene TRBJ1-4; 7 nucleotides line up with TRBD1. CDR3 length: 15 amino acids. Germline assignment: CDR1 SGHAT and CDR2 FQNNGV. The V segment lost 7 bases and the J segment 8 bases; nucleotides outside the gene matches: 13. For the CDR3, the DNA is TGTGCCAGCACCCAATCAACAGGGGTCTCGGAAAAACTGTTTTTT. It yields the protein CASTQSTGVSEKLFF.

The chain links TRBV28 to TRBJ2-1, with 8 nucleotides matching TRBD2. Germline-derived CDR1 and CDR2 are MDHEN and SYDVKM. V shed 2 bases and J 0 bases; nucleotides not matched to a gene: 12. This CDR3 comprises 19 residues. In nucleotides, the CDR3 is TGTGCCAGCAGTTTAGTGCTGGCGGGAGGTATCAACTCCTACAATGAGCAGTTCTTC. Its protein product is CASSLVLAGGINSYNEQFF.

This rearrangement joins TRBV19 to TRBJ1-5, with 8 bases fitting TRBD1. This CDR3 has 14 amino acids. CDR1 and CDR2 (germline): LNHDA, SQIVND (reference sequence). V lost 5 bases, J lost 6 bases, and 6 bases stayed unmatched. The CDR3: CASSVGQGSQPQHF. The CDR3 nucleotides read TGTGCCAGTAGTGTTGGACAGGGCAGTCAGCCCCAGCATTTT.

This chain connects TRBV6-5 to TRBJ1-1, with D possibly TRBD1 on 5 matching bases. Germline values: CDR1 MNHEY, CDR2 SVGAGI. The CDR3 runs 14 residues. The ends were cut back, 5 bases at V and 1 base at J, with 11 bases in the middle. In nucleotides, the CDR3 is TGTGCCAGCAGTATCCGACAGCCGAACACTGAAGCTTTCTTT. Its translation is CASSIRQPNTEAFF.

The rearrangement uses TRBV7-2 and TRBJ1-1; D unclear. The CDR3 is made up of 13 amino acids. V shed 5 bases and J shed 4 bases, with 11 bases lying between them. In germline, CDR1 is SGHTA, CDR2 FQGNSA. CDR3 coding DNA: TGTGCCAGCAGCCCCCCCGGGGTCACTGAAGCTTTCTTT. Protein product: CASSPPGVTEAFF.

The chain uses TRBV6-5 and TRBJ1-2; no clear D gene. The V and J ends lost 6 bases and 4 bases respectively, with 12 bases between them. The CDR3 contains 13 residues. CDR1 is MNHEY, CDR2 SVGAGI, per germline. This CDR3 is CASSPGSGYGYTF. The CDR3 bases are TGTGCCAGCAGCCCCGGATCGGGCTATGGCTACACCTTC.

The rearrangement joins TRBV5-1 to TRBJ2-3, with TRBD2 identical over 8 bases. Germline-derived CDR1 and CDR2 are SGHRS and YFSETQ. Losses at the gene ends were 4 bases for V and 0 bases for J; bases not matched to a gene: 7. The CDR3 is 16 amino acids. CDR3 DNA: TGCGCCAGCAGCCTATTTAGCGGGGCCAGCACAGATACGCAGTATTTT. Protein: CASSLFSGASTDTQYF. The full variable domain, its missing parts supplied by reference TRBV5-1 and TRBJ2-3, is KAGVTQTPRYLIKTRGQQVTLSCSPISGHRSVSWYQQTPGQGLQFLFEYFSETQRNKGNFPGRFSGRQFSNSRSEMNVSTLELGDSALYLCASSLFSGASTDTQYFGPGTRLTVL.